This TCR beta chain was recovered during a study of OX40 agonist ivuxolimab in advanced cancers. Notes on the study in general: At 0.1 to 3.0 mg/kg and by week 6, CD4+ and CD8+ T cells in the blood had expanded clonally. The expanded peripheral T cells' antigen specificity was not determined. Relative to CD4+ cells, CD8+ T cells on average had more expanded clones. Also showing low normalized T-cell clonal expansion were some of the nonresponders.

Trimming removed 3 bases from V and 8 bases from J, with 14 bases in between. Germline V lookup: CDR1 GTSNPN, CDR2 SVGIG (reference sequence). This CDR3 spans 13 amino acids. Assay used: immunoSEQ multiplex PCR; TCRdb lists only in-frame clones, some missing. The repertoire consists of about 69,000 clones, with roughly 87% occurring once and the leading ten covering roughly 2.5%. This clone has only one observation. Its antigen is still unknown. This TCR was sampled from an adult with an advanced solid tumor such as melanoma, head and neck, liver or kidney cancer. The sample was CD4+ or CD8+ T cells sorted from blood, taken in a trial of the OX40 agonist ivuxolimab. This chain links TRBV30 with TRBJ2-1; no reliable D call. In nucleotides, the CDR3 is TGTGCCTGGAGCGGCAGGTTTAACGATGAGCAGTTCTTC. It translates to CAWSGRFNDEQFF.